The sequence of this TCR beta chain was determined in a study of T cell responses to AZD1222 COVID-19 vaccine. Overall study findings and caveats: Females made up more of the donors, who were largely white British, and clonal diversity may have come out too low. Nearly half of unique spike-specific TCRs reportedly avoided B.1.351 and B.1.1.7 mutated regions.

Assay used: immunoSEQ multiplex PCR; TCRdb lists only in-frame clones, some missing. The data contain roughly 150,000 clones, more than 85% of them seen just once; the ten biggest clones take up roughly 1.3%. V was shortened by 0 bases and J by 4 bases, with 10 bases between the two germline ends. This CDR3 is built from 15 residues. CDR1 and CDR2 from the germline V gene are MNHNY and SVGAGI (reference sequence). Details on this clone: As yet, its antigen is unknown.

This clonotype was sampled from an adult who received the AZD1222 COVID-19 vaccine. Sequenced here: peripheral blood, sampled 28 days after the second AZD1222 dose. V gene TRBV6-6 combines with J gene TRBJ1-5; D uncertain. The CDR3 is CASSYSLNTNQPQHF. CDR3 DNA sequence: TGTGCCAGCAGTTACTCGCTGAACACGAATCAGCCCCAGCATTTT.